The source of this TCR beta chain is a study of metastatic and nonmetastatic thyroid tumors. About the research overall: Malignant thyroid and benign thyroid patients provided blood and tumor or nodule tissue whose repertoires were compared.

Ahead of thyroid surgery, no patient had received treatment of any kind. TCRdb re-processed the PCR reads through MiXCR. Of about 33,000 clones listed, roughly a sixth were seen once; the top ten hold under 15%. This clone was counted at least ten times. The CDR3 extends over 16 amino acids. The germline V gene has CDR1 MNHNY and CDR2 SVGAGI (reference sequence). Trimming left V 2 bases short and J 5 bases short, with 18 bases between. This chain links TRBV6-6 with TRBJ2-5, with D perhaps given as TRBD1 or TRBD2 (6 bases each). This clonotype was obtained from a male donor with papillary thyroid cancer or a benign thyroid nodule (not recorded which). Some clones in this sample may be carry-over from other donors' samples. Sequenced sample: blood. The CDR3 loop is CASSYQRRGNSETQYF. The CDR3 nucleotides are TGTGCCAGCAGTTACCAAAGGAGGGGGAATAGCGAGACCCAGTACTTC.